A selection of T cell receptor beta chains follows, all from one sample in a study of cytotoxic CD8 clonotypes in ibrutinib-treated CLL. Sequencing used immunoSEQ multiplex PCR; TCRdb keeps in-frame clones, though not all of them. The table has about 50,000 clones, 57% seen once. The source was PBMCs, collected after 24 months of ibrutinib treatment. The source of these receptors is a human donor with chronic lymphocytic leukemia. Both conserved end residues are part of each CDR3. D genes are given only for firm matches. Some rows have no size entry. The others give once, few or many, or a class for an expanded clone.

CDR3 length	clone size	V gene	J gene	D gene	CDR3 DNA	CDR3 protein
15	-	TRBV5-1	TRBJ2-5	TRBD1	TGCGCCAGCGTGGCCGGGACAGGGGGCGGGGAGACCCAGTACTTC	CASVAGTGGGETQYF
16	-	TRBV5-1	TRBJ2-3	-	TGCGCCAGCAGCTTGGAACCAGGCAGGCGTGCAGATACGCAGTATTTT	CASSLEPGRRADTQYF
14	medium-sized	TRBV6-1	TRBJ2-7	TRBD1	TGTGCCAGCAGTGAAACGGACAGGACCTACGAGCAGTACTTC	CASSETDRTYEQYF
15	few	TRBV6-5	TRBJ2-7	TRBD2	TGTGCCAGCCAACTCGGGGCTAGCGGGGTCTACGAGCAGTACTTC	CASQLGASGVYEQYF
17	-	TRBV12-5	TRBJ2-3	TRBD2	TGTGCTAGTGGTTATCTAGCTGGGAGGGGCTTTACAGATACGCAGTATTTT	CASGYLAGRGFTDTQYF
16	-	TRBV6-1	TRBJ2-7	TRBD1	TGTGCCAGCAGTGAAGGGATGTTCACGACAGGGAAGGAGCAGTACTTC	CASSEGMFTTGKEQYF
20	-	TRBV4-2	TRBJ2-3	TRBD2	TGTGCCAGCAGCCGGGGCGCTAGCGGGGGAACTCTTCAAAACACAGATACGCAGTATTTT	CASSRGASGGTLQNTDTQYF
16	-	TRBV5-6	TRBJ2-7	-	TGTGCCAGCAGCGTAGGAAGCGTGACCAGCCCCTACGAGCAGTACTTC	CASSVGSVTSPYEQYF
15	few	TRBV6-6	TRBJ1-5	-	TGTGCCAGCAGTTACCTCCCGGGGAGCAATCAGCCCCAGCATTTT	CASSYLPGSNQPQHF
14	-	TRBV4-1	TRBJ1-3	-	TGCGCCAGCAGCCCTGGTGGCGGTGGAAACACCATATATTTT	CASSPGGGGNTIYF
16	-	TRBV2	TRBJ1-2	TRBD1	TGTGCCAGCCTCGACAGGGCGAGGAGGGCTAACTATGGCTACACCTTC	CASLDRARRANYGYTF
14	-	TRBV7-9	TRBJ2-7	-	TGTGCCAGCAGCTTCGTTGCAGGGATGGGCGAGCAGTACTTC	CASSFVAGMGEQYF
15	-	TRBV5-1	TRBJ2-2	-	TGCGCCAGCAGCTCCCGTAGTAGGGGAGACGGGGAGCTGTTTTTT	CASSSRSRGDGELFF
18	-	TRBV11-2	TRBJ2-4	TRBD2	TGTGCCAGCAGCCTAGGACTAGCGGGGGGTTTAGCCAAAAACATTCAGTACTTC	CASSLGLAGGLAKNIQYF
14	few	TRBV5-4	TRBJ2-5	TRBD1	TGTGCCAGCAGCTCCCCACAGGGGTCAAAGACCCAGTACTTC	CASSSPQGSKTQYF
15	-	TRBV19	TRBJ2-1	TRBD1	TGTGCCAGTAGCAGGGACAGGGGCTCCTACAATGAGCAGTTCTTC	CASSRDRGSYNEQFF
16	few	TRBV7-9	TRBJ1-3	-	TGTGCCAGCAGCTCCCAGGGATTTAACTCTGGAAACACCATATATTTT	CASSSQGFNSGNTIYF
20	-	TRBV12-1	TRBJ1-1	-	TGTGCCAGCAGCTCTGAGGCCGGGACAGGGGGCCGGGAATCGAACACTGAAGCTTTCTTT	CASSSEAGTGGRESNTEAFF
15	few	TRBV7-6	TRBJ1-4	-	TGTGCCAGCAGCTTACGCTCAGCCTCTAATGAAAAACTGTTTTTT	CASSLRSASNEKLFF
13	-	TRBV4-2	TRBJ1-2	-	TGTGCCAGCAGCCAAGAAGGCACCTATGGCTACACCTTC	CASSQEGTYGYTF
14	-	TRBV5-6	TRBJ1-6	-	TGTGCCAGCAGCCTGGGGGGAGTGGGTTCACCCCTCCACTTT	CASSLGGVGSPLHF
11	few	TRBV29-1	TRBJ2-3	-	TGTGGAGGCTCTAGCACAGATACGCAGTATTTT	CGGSSTDTQYF
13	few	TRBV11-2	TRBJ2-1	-	TGTGCCAGCAGCTACCCCGTCCTCAATGAGCAGTTCTTC	CASSYPVLNEQFF
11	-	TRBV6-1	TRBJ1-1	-	TGTGCCAGCAAAAGGGCAGACGAAGCTTTCTTT	CASKRADEAFF
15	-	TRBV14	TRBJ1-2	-	TGTGCCAGCAGCCAAGCAGACAAGGTTTATTATGGCTACACCTTC	CASSQADKVYYGYTF
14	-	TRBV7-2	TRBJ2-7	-	TGTGCCAGCAGCTCTGGGGACGGAGGATACGAGCAGTACTTC	CASSSGDGGYEQYF
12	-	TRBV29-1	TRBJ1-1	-	TGCAGCGGCCGGGTCTCGAACACTGAAGCTTTCTTT	CSGRVSNTEAFF
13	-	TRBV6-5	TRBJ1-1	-	TGTGCCAGCAGTTACTCGAGGAACACTGAAGCTTTCTTT	CASSYSRNTEAFF
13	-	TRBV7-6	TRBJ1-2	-	TGTGCCAGCAGCTTAGGGTCAGGGGATGGCTACACCTTC	CASSLGSGDGYTF
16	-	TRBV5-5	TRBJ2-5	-	TGTGCCAGCAGCTCCCTACCCGGGGGGCCTGAAGAGACCCAGTACTTC	CASSSLPGGPEETQYF
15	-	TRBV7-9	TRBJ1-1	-	TGTGCCAGCAGCTTAGGGGGGGCGCTTGGCACTGAAGCTTTCTTT	CASSLGGALGTEAFF
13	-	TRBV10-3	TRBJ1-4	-	TGTGCCATCTCCCAAGCAACTAATGAAAAACTGTTTTTT	CAISQATNEKLFF
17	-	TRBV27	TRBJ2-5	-	TGTGCCAGCAGCCTAATGCAGCCCTCAGGGTACCAAGAGACCCAGTACTTC	CASSLMQPSGYQETQYF
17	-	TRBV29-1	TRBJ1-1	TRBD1	TGCAGCGCCAAATACCGGGACAGGGGCCGCATGAACACTGAAGCTTTCTTT	CSAKYRDRGRMNTEAFF
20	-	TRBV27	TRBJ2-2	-	TGTGCCAGCAGTTTTGGGCTCCTCGTGGGACAAGGGTCTGGTACCGGGGAGCTGTTTTTT	CASSFGLLVGQGSGTGELFF
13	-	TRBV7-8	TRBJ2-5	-	TGTGCCAGCAGCTTAGCAGTGGCAGAGACCCAGTACTTC	CASSLAVAETQYF
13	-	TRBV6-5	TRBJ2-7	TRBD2	TGTGCCAGCAGTGCTAGCGGGGCCTACGAGCAGTACTTC	CASSASGAYEQYF
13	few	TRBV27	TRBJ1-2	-	TGTGCCAGCAGTTTTGGGGGGGACGGGGGCTACACCTTC	CASSFGGDGGYTF
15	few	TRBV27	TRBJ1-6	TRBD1	TGTGCCAGCAGTTTACGGGGACAGGTACAGTCACCCCTCCACTTT	CASSLRGQVQSPLHF
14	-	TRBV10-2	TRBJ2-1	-	TGCGCCAGCAGTGAGTTGTTGTCAGCCAATGAGCAGTTCTTC	CASSELLSANEQFF
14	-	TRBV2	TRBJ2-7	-	TGTGCCAGCAGTGATATGGGCAGGACCTACGAGCAGTACTTC	CASSDMGRTYEQYF
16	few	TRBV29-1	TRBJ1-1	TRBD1	TGCAGCGTTAGGGGACAGGGGGGGACCGAAGACACTGAAGCTTTCTTT	CSVRGQGGTEDTEAFF
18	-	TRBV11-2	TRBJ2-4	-	TGTGCCAGCAGCTTAGGTCGCCAGTTTACGGGGGCCAAAAACATTCAGTACTTC	CASSLGRQFTGAKNIQYF
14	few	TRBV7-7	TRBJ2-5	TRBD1	TGTGCCAGCAGCCCCACAGGGGTCGGGGAGACCCAGTACTTC	CASSPTGVGETQYF
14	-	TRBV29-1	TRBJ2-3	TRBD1	TGCAGCGCGGATTCCCGACAGGGGGGTGATACGCAGTATTTT	CSADSRQGGDTQYF
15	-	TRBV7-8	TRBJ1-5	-	TGTGCCAGCAGCTCCAGGGCGGGGGGCAATCAGCCCCAGCATTTT	CASSSRAGGNQPQHF
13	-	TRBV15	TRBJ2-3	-	TGTGCCACCAGCTGGGGGGCTGAAGATACGCAGTATTTT	CATSWGAEDTQYF
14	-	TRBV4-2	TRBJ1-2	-	TGTGCCAGCAGCCAAACGACGGATTCCTATGGCTACACCTTC	CASSQTTDSYGYTF
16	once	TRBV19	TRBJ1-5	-	TGTGCCAGTAGTATAGCGGCGGCAGGGTCCGGTAAGCCCCAGCATTTT	CASSIAAAGSGKPQHF
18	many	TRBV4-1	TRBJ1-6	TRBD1	TGCGCCAGCAGCCAAGACAGGGGGCGGGCGCAACGGGGTTCACCCCTCCACTTT	CASSQDRGRAQRGSPLHF
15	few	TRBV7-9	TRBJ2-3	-	TGTGCCAGCAGCCCGTGGGCAGGGCAAGGAGATACGCAGTATTTT	CASSPWAGQGDTQYF
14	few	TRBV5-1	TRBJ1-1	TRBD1	TGCGCCAGCAGCCCGGGACAGGTGAACACTGAAGCTTTCTTT	CASSPGQVNTEAFF
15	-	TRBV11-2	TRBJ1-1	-	TGTGCCAGCAGACCTGGACAGTTCATGAACACTGAAGCTTTCTTT	CASRPGQFMNTEAFF
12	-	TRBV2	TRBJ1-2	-	TGTGCCAGCAGACAACAGTCGCACGGCTACACCTTC	CASRQQSHGYTF
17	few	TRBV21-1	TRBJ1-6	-	TGTGCCAGCAGCAAAGTGATAGGGGAGTCTACTAATTCACCCCTCCACTTT	CASSKVIGESTNSPLHF
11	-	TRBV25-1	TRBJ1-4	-	TGTGCCAGCAGTGAATCTGAAAAACTGTTTTTT	CASSESEKLFF
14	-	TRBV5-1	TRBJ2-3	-	TGCGCCAGCAGTTTCCAGGGCTTTTCAGATACGCAGTATTTT	CASSFQGFSDTQYF
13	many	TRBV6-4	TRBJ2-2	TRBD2	TGTGCCAGCAGTGACGGGGGGGCCGGGGAGCTGTTTTTT	CASSDGGAGELFF
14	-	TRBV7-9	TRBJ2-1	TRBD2	TGTGCCAGCAGCTTAACGGGGGGGTACAATGAGCAGTTCTTC	CASSLTGGYNEQFF